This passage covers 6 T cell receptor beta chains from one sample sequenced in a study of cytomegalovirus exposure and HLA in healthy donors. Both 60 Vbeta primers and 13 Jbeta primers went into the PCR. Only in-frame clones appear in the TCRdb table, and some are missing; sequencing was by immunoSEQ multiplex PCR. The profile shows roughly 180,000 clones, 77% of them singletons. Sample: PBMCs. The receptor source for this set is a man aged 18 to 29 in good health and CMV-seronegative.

The CDR3 loop reads CASSLWSITGELFF. CDR3 in DNA: TGTGCCAGCAGCTTATGGAGTATTACCGGGGAGCTGTTTTTT. The chain joins TRBV7-8 to TRBJ2-2, with D hard to call. The CDR3 covers 14 residues. Trimming removed 2 bases at V and 5 bases at J, with 9 bases between. Germline CDR1 SGHVS, CDR2 FQNEAQ. Drawing the rest from reference TRBV7-8 and TRBJ2-2, the complete variable domain is GAGVSQSPRYKVAKRGQDVALRCDPISGHVSLFWYQQALGQGPEFLTYFQNEAQLDKSGLPSDRFFAERPEGSVSTLKIQRTQQEDSAVYLCASSLWSITGELFFGEGSRLTVL.

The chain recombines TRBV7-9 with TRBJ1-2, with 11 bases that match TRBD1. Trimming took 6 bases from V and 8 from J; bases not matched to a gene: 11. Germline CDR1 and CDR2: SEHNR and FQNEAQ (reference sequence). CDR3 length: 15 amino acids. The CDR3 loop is CASSPQGQGDGGYTF. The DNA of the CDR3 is TGTGCCAGCAGTCCACAGGGACAGGGGGACGGAGGCTACACCTTC.

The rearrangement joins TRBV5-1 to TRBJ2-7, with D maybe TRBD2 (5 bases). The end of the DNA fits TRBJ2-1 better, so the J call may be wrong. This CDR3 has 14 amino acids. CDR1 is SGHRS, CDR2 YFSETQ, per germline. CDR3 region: CASSLLVGNNEQFF. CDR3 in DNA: TGCGCCAGCAGCTTACTAGTGGGTAACAATGAGCAGTTCTTC.

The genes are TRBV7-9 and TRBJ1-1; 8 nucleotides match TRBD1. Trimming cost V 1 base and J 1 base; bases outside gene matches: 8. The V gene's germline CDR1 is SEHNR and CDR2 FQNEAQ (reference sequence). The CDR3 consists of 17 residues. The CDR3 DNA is TGTGCCAGCAGCTTAGGCCCCTCGACAGGGGAGAACACTGAAGCTTTCTTT. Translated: CASSLGPSTGENTEAFF.

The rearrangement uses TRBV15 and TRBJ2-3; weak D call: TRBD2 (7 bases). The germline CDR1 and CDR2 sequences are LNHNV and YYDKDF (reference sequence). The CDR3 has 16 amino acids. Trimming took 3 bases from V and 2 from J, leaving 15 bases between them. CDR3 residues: CATSSPGGQNTDTQYF. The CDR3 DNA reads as TGTGCCACCAGCAGCCCGGGGGGCCAAAACACAGATACGCAGTATTTT.

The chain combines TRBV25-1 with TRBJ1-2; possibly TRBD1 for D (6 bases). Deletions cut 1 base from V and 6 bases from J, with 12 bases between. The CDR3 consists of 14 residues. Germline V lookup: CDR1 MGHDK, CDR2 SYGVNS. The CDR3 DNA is TGTGCCAGCAGTGAATGGAGACAGGAGAATGGCTACACCTTC. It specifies CASSEWRQENGYTF.